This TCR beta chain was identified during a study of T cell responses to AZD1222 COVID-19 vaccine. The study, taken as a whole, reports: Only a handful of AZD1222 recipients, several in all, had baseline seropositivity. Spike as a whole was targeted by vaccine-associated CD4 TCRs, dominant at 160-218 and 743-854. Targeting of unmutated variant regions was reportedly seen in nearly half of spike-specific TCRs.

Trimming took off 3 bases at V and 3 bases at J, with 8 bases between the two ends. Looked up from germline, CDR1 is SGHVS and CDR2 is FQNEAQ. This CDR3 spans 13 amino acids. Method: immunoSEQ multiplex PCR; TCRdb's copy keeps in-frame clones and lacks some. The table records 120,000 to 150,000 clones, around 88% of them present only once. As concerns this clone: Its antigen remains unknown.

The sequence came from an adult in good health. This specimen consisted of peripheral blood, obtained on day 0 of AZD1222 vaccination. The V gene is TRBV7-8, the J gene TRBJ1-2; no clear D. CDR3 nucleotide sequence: TGTGCCAGCAGCTTGGCGTTCGACTATGGCTACACCTTC. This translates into CASSLAFDYGYTF.